This T cell receptor (beta chain) was identified during a study of cytotoxic CD8 clonotypes in ibrutinib-treated CLL. V lost 6 bases and J 4 bases, leaving 12 bases between the germline ends. Per the germline V gene, CDR1 is MDHEN and CDR2 is SYDVKM. The CDR3 consists of 13 residues. TCRdb's table, derived via immunoSEQ multiplex PCR, lists solely in-frame clones and lacks some. Of 200,000 to 250,000 clones listed, 70% to 75% are singletons. The TCR was taken from a human donor with chronic lymphocytic leukemia. The material was PBMCs, obtained after 12 months of ibrutinib treatment. This sequence joins TRBV28 and TRBJ1-1; D perhaps matches TRBD1 (5 bases). CDR3 nucleotide sequence: TGTGCCAGCAGGTCGGGGGTGGGCACTGAAGCTTTCTTT. This translates into CASRSGVGTEAFF. The complete variable domain, with remaining parts taken from reference TRBV28 and TRBJ1-1, reads DVKVTQSSRYLVKRTGEKVFLECVQDMDHENMFWYRQDPGLGLRLIYFSYDVKMKEKGDIPEGYSVSREKKERFSLILESASTNQTSMYLCASRSGVGTEAFFGQGTRLTVV.